Below are 10 T cell receptor beta chains sequenced from a single sample in a study of blood T cell repertoires in COVID-19. Assay: immunoSEQ multiplex PCR; the TCRdb copy retains only in-frame clones and omits some. The sample lists hundreds of thousands of clones, around nine tenths seen once, with around 5.8% in the top ten. The sample consisted of PBMCs or T cells enriched from blood (not recorded which). These TCRs come from a woman aged 40 to 50 who had recovered from COVID-19.

Points on this clone: The identical CDR3 is also encoded by other nucleotide sequences in the sample. The V call is TRBV19, the J call TRBJ2-7; TRBD2 aligns across 13 bases. This CDR3 region has 12 residues. With V trimmed by 9 bases and J by 5 bases, 1 base remained unmatched. Germline V CDR1 and CDR2: LNHDA, SQIVND (reference sequence). The CDR3 nucleotides are TGTGCCAGCGGACTAGCGGGAGACGAGCAGTACTTC. Translating it yields CASGLAGDEQYF.

The V call is TRBV11-2, the J call TRBJ2-1; D unresolved. Germline values: CDR1 SGHAT, CDR2 FQNNGV. Trimming took 6 bases from V and 7 from J, leaving 13 bases between them. The CDR3 extends over 13 amino acids. The CDR3: CASRKPSGNEQFF. In nucleotides, the CDR3 is TGTGCCAGCAGAAAGCCCTCAGGAAATGAGCAGTTCTTC.

The chain combines TRBV18 with TRBJ2-6; D is unclear. The CDR3 contains 16 residues. Germline V gene sequence: CDR1 KGHSH, CDR2 LQKENI. The V gene lost 3 bases and the J gene lost 4 bases, with 13 bases spanning the gap. CDR3 in DNA: TGTGCCAGCTCACCCCTTGAAACGCGAGGGGCCAACGTCCTGACTTTC. Protein sequence: CASSPLETRGANVLTF.

V is TRBV2 and J is TRBJ2-3; D perhaps matches TRBD2 (6 bases). V lost 5 bases and J lost 2, with 14 bases in between. This CDR3 spans 15 amino acids. The germline V gene has CDR1 SNHLY and CDR2 FYNNEI. CDR3 nucleotide sequence: TGTGCCAGCAGTTCCAGGCGGGGCAACACAGATACGCAGTATTTT. Translation gives CASSSRRGNTDTQYF. Full variable domain (rest looked up from reference TRBV2 and TRBJ2-3): EPEVTQTPSHQVTQMGQEVILRCVPISNHLYFYWYRQILGQKVEFLVSFYNNEISEKSEIFDDQFSVERPDGSNFTLKIRSTKLEDSAMYFCASSSRRGNTDTQYFGPGTRLTVL.

The chain couples TRBV9 to TRBJ2-1, with D uncertain. V was pared by 4 bases and J by 3 bases, with 5 bases between. The CDR3 covers 12 residues. The germline gives CDR1 SGDLS, CDR2 YYNGEE. The CDR3, as DNA: TGTGCCAGCAGCTCCCTCTACAATGAGCAGTTCTTC. Protein: CASSSLYNEQFF.

The table lists this clone with a few counts. The J gene is TRBJ2-2, the V gene TRBV9; weak D call: TRBD1 (6 bases). Germline assignment: CDR1 SGDLS and CDR2 YYNGEE. The CDR3 has 14 amino acids. The ends were cut back, 4 bases at V and 5 bases at J, with 12 bases in the middle. The CDR3 here is CASSPFQGTGELFF. The CDR3 DNA is TGTGCCAGCAGCCCCTTTCAGGGGACCGGGGAGCTGTTTTTT. The entire variable domain, with the rest obtained from reference TRBV9 and TRBJ2-2, is as follows: DSGVTQTPKHLITATGQRVTLRCSPRSGDLSVYWYQQSLDQGLQFLIQYYNGEERAKGNILERFSAQQFPDLHSELNLSSLELGDSALYFCASSPFQGTGELFFGEGSRLTVL.

V usage is TRBV29-1 and J usage is TRBJ2-2; a possible D gene is TRBD1 (6 bases). Germline V gives CDR1 SQVTM, CDR2 ANQGSEA. Trimming removed 7 bases from V and 5 bases from J, with 17 bases in between. The CDR3 sequence is 14 residues long. CDR3 residues: CSARDTGRTGELFF. The CDR3 DNA follows: TGCAGCGCAAGGGACACGGGGAGAACCGGGGAGCTGTTTTTT.

The chain joins TRBV6-5 to TRBJ2-1, with D hard to call. There are 14 residues in the CDR3. V was pared by 2 bases and J by 0 bases, with 5 bases between. Germline values: CDR1 MNHEY, CDR2 SVGAGI. CDR3 DNA sequence: TGTGCCAGCAGTTACGTCTACTCCTACAATGAGCAGTTCTTC. It encodes CASSYVYSYNEQFF.

The V gene is TRBV28, the J gene TRBJ1-5, with 11 bases that match TRBD1. With V trimmed by 5 bases and J by 6 bases, 9 bases remained unmatched. Germline V gene sequence: CDR1 MDHEN, CDR2 SYDVKM. This CDR3 has 16 amino acids. The CDR3 loop reads CASSPGTGGDLQPQHF. In nucleotides, the CDR3 is TGTGCCAGCAGTCCCGGGACAGGGGGGGATCTTCAGCCCCAGCATTTT.

The genes are TRBV4-3 and TRBJ2-1, with 9 positions matching TRBD2. J was trimmed by 3 bases and V by 4 bases; bases with no gene match: 4. The CDR3 runs 15 residues. Germline CDR1 reads LGHNA; CDR2 reads YSLEER. The CDR3 loop reads CASSPREGLYNEQFF. The CDR3 bases are TGCGCCAGCAGCCCGCGGGAGGGCCTCTACAATGAGCAGTTCTTC.